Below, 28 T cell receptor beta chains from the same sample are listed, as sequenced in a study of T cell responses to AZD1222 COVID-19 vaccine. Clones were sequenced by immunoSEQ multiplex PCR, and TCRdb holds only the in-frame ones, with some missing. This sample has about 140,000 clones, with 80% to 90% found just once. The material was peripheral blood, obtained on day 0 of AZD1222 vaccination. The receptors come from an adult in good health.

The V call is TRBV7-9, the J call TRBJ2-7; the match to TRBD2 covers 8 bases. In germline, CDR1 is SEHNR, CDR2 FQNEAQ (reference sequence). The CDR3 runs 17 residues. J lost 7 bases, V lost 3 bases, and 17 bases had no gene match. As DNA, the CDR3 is TGTGCCAGCAGCTTCGGAACCCGACTAGCGAGGGCCTGGGAGCAGTACTTC. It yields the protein CASSFGTRLARAWEQYF. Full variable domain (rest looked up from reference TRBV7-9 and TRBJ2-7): DTGVSQNPRHKITKRGQNVTFRCDPISEHNRLYWYRQTLGQGPEFLTYFQNEAQLEKSRLLSDRFSAERPKGSFSTLEIQRTEQGDSAMYLCASSFGTRLARAWEQYFGPGTRLTVT.

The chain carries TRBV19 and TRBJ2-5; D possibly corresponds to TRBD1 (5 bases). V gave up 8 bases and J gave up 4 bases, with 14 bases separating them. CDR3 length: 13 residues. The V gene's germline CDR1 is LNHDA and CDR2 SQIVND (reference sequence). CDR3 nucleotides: TGTGCCAGTGGGTTTCGGCAGGGAGAGACCCAGTACTTC. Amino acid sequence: CASGFRQGETQYF.

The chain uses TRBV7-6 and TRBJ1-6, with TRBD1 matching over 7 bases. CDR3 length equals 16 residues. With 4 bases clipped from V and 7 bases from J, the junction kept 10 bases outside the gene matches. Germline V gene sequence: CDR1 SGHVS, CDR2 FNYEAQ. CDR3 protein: CASSSRETGTNSPLHF. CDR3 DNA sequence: TGTGCCAGCAGCTCCCGCGAGACAGGGACCAATTCACCCCTCCACTTT.

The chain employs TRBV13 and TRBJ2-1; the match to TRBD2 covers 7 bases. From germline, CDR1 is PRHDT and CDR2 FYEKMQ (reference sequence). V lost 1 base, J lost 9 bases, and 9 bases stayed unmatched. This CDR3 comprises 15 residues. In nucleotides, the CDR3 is TGTGCCAGCAGCTTAGAGAGTTGGTGGGGGGGTGAGCAGTTCTTC. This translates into CASSLESWWGGEQFF. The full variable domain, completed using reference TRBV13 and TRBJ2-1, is AAGVIQSPRHLIKEKRETATLKCYPIPRHDTVYWYQQGPGQDPQFLISFYEKMQSDKGSIPDRFSAQQFSDYHSELNMSSLELGDSALYFCASSLESWWGGEQFFGPGTRLTVL.

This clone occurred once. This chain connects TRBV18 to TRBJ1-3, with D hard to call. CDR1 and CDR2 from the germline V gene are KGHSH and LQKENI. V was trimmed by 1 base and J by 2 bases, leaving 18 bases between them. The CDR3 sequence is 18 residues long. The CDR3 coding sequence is TGTGCCAGCTCACCACAAATATCGGGCCCCGAGGCTGGAAACACCATATATTTT. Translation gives CASSPQISGPEAGNTIYF.

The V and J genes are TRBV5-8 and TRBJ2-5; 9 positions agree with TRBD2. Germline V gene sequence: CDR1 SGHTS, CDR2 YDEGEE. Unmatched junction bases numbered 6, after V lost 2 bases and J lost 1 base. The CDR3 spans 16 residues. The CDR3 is CASSFTGTSFQETQYF. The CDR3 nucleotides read TGTGCCAGCAGCTTTACCGGGACTAGCTTCCAAGAGACCCAGTACTTC.

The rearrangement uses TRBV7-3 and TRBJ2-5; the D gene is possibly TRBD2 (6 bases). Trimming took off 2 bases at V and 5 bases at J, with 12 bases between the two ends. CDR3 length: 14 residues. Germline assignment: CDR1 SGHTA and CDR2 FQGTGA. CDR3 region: CASSLEGLGETQYF. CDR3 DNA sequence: TGTGCCAGCAGCTTAGAGGGACTTGGGGAGACCCAGTACTTC.

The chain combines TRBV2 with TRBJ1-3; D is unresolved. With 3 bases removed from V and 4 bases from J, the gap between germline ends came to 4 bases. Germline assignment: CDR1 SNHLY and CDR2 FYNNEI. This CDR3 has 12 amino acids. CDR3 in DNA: TGTGCCAGCAGTGAGAGGGGAAACACCATATATTTT. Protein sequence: CASSERGNTIYF.

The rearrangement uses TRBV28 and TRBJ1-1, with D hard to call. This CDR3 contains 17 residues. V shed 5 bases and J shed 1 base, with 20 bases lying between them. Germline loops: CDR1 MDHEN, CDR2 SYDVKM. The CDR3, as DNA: TGTGCCAGCAGTACCCTCCTATTCGGCGGGGAGAACACTGAAGCTTTCTTT. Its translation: CASSTLLFGGENTEAFF.

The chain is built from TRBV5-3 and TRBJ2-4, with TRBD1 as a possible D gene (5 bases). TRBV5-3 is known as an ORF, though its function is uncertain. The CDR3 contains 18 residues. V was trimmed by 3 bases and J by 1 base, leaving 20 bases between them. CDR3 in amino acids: CARSSLRDREGAKNIQYF. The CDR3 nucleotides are TGTGCCAGAAGCTCGTTACGAGACAGAGAAGGGGCCAAAAACATTCAGTACTTC.

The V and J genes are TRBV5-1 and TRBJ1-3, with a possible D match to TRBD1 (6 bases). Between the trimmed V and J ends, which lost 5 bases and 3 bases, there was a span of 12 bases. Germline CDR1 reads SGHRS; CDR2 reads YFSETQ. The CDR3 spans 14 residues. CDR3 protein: CASREGHSGNTIYF. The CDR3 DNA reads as TGCGCCAGCAGGGAGGGACATAGTGGAAACACCATATATTTT. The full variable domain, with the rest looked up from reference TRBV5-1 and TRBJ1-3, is KAGVTQTPRYLIKTRGQQVTLSCSPISGHRSVSWYQQTPGQGLQFLFEYFSETQRNKGNFPGRFSGRQFSNSRSEMNVSTLELGDSALYLCASREGHSGNTIYFGEGSWLTVV.

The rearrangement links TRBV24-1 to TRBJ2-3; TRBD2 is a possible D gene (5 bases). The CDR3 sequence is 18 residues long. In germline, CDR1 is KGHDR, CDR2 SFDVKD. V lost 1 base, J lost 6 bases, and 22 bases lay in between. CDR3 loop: CATSDFAARGPARDTQYF. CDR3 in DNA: TGTGCCACCAGTGATTTCGCAGCCCGGGGTCCCGCTCGGGATACGCAGTATTTT.

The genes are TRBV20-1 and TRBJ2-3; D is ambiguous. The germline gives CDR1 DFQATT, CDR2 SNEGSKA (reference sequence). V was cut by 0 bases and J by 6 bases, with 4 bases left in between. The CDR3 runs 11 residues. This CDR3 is CSARESDTQYF. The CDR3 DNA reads TGCAGTGCTAGAGAGTCCGATACGCAGTATTTT.

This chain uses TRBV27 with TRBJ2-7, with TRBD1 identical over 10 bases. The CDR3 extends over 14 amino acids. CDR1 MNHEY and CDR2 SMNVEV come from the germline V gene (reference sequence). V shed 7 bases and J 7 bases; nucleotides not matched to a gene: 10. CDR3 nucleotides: TGTGCCAGCAAACGGGACAGGGGAACTGGTGAGCAGTACTTC. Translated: CASKRDRGTGEQYF.

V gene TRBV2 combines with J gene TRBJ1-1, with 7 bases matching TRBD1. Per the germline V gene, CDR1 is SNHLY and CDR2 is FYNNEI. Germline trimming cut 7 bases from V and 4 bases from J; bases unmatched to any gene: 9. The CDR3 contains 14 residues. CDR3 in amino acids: CASIYQGGFTEAFF. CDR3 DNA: TGTGCCAGCATTTACCAGGGGGGGTTCACTGAAGCTTTCTTT.

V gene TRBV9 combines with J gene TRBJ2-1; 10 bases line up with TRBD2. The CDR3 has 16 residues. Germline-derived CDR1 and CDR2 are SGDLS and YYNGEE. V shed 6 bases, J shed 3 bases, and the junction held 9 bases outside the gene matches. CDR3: CASNYPPSGGYNEQFF. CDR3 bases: TGTGCCAGCAACTACCCTCCTAGCGGGGGCTACAATGAGCAGTTCTTC.

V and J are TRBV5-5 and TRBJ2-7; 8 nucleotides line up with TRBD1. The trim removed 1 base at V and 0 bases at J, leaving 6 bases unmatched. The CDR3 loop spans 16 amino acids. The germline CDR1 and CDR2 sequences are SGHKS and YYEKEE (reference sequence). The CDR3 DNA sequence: TGTGCCAGCAGCTTGACCCTGGACAGGGTCTCCTACGAGCAGTACTTC. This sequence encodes CASSLTLDRVSYEQYF.

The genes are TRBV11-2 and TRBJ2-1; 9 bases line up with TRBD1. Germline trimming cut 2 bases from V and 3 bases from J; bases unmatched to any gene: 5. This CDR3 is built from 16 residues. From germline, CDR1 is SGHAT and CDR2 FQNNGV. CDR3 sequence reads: CASSLRTGVFYNEQFF. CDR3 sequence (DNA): TGTGCCAGCAGCTTAAGGACAGGGGTTTTCTACAATGAGCAGTTCTTC.

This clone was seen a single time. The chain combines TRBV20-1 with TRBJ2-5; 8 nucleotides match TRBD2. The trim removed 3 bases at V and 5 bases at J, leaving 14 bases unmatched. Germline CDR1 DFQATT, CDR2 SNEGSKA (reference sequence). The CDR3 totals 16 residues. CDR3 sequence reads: CSASWASGRILETQYF. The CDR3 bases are TGCAGTGCTAGTTGGGCTAGCGGGCGGATACTTGAGACCCAGTACTTC.

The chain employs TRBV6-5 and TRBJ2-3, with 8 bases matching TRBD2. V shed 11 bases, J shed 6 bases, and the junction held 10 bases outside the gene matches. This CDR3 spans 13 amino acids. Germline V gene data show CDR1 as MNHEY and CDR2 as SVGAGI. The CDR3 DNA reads TGTGCCGGTCAGCGGGGGCCCTTCGATACGCAGTATTTT. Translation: CAGQRGPFDTQYF.

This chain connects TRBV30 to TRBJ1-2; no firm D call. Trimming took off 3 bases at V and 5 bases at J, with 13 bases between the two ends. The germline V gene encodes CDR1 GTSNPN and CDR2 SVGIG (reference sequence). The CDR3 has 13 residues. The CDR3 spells CAWSRGLDYGYTF. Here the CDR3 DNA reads TGTGCCTGGAGCCGGGGATTGGATTATGGCTACACCTTC.

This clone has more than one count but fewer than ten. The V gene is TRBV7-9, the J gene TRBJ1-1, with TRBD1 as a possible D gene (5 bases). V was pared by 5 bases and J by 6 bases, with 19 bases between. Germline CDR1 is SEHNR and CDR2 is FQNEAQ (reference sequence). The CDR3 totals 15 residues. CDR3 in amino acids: CASSTDWAGAAEAFF. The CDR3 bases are TGTGCCAGCAGCACCGACTGGGCCGGGGCGGCTGAAGCTTTCTTT. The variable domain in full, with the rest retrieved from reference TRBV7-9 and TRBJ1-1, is DTGVSQNPRHKITKRGQNVTFRCDPISEHNRLYWYRQTLGQGPEFLTYFQNEAQLEKSRLLSDRFSAERPKGSFSTLEIQRTEQGDSAMYLCASSTDWAGAAEAFFGQGTRLTVV.

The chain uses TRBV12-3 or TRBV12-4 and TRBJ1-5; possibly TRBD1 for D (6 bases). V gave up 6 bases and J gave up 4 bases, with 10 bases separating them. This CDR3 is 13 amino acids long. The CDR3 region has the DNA TGTGCCAGCAGAGACACAGGGAATCAGCCCCAGCATTTT. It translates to CASRDTGNQPQHF.

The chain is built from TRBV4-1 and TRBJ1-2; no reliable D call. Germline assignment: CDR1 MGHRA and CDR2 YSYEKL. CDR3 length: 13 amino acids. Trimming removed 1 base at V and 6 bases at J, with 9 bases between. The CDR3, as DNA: TGCGCCAGCAGCCAAGTGGCGGTGAATGGCTACACCTTC. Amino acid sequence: CASSQVAVNGYTF.

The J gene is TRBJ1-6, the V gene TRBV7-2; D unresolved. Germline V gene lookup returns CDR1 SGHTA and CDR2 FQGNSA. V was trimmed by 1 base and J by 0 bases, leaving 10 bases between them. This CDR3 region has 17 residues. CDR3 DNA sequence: TGTGCCAGCAGCTTAGGTGTGGGAAGCTCCTATAATTCACCCCTCCACTTT. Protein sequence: CASSLGVGSSYNSPLHF.

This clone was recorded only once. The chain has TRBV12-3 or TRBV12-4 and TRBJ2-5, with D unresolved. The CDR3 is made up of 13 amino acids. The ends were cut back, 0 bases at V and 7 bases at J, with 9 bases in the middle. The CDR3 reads CASSLAGSSTQYF. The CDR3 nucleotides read TGTGCCAGCAGTTTAGCGGGCTCGTCGACCCAGTACTTC.

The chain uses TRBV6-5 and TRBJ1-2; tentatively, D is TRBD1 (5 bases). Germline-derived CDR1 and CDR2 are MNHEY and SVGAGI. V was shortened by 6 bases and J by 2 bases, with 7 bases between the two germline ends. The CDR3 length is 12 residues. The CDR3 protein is CASSRDNYGYTF. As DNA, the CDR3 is TGTGCCAGCAGCCGGGACAACTATGGCTACACCTTC.

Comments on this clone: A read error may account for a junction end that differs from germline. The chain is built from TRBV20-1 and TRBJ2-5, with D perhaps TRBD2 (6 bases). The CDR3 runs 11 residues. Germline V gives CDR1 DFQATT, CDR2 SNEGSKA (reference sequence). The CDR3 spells CSARDLNPGDF. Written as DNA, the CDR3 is TGCAGTGCTAGAGATCTTAACCCGGGGGACTTC.